The 23 T cell receptor beta chains reported below all come from one sample, sequenced in a study of CXCR3-negative and CXCR3-positive naive CD8 T cells. UMI-labeled TRB cDNA libraries were prepared by 5' RACE. TCRdb re-analyzed the 5' RACE reads; it lists each CDR3 protein once, without DNA. This sample contains 150,000 to 160,000 distinct CDR3 sequences. The study, taken as a whole, reports: Naive CXCR3-positive cells had TRB CDR3s more hydrophobic than those of CXCR3-negative naive cells.

These TCRs' antigens remain unknown. The sequencing sample was made of naive CXCR3+ CD8+ T cells from blood. Subset: CD45RO-CCR7+CD27+CD95- naive CD8+ T cells expressing CXCR3 (TNR3+). These receptors came from a human donor in good health. Some clones in this sample may be carry-over from other donors' samples.

The rearrangement uses TRBV15 and TRBJ2-7; lacking DNA, the TRBD2 call made by TCRdb goes unchecked. Germline V CDR1 and CDR2: LNHNV, YYDKDF (reference sequence). This CDR3 has 15 residues. The CDR3 here is CATSSPGTLAYEQYF.

V and J are TRBV9 and TRBJ2-1; TCRdb reports TRBD2, a call that lacks DNA to check it against. CDR3 size: 16 residues. Germline CDR1 SGDLS, CDR2 YYNGEE. The CDR3 sequence is CASSPAVVAGYNEQFF.

This chain uses TRBV7-8 with TRBJ2-2; TCRdb designates TRBD1, a call that cannot be tested without DNA. The germline gives CDR1 SGHVS, CDR2 FQNEAQ. This CDR3 spans 15 amino acids. The CDR3 region is CASSFNRTNTGELFF.

The chain carries TRBV7-9 and TRBJ2-3; TCRdb picks TRBD1, but there is no DNA to check that call. This CDR3 contains 16 residues. CDR1 is SEHNR, CDR2 FQNEAQ, per germline (reference sequence). CDR3 in amino acids: CASNGLAARGTDTQYF.

The chain is built from TRBV23-1 and TRBJ2-1; TCRdb's D call, TRBD1, is unchecked because there is no DNA. TRBV23-1 carries the ORF label, with uncertain function. CDR3 length equals 14 residues. The CDR3 here is CASSQFQGASEQFF.

The gene calls are TRBV28 and TRBJ1-2. Per the germline V gene, CDR1 is MDHEN and CDR2 is SYDVKM. CDR3 size: 15 residues. This CDR3 is CASSLLDLGDYGYTF.

V is TRBV9 and J is TRBJ2-1; TCRdb's D call of TRBD2 is untestable without DNA. The CDR3 consists of 13 residues. Germline V gene sequence: CDR1 SGDLS, CDR2 YYNGEE. Here the CDR3 reads CASSVSGYNEQFF. The complete variable domain, with remaining parts taken from reference TRBV9 and TRBJ2-1, reads DSGVTQTPKHLITATGQRVTLRCSPRSGDLSVYWYQQSLDQGLQFLIQYYNGEERAKGNILERFSAQQFPDLHSELNLSSLELGDSALYFCASSVSGYNEQFFGPGTRLTVL.

V is TRBV9 and J is TRBJ2-1; TCRdb's D call of TRBD2 is untestable without DNA. The CDR3 is made up of 16 amino acids. Germline loops: CDR1 SGDLS, CDR2 YYNGEE. The CDR3 loop reads CASSFRTSGSINEQFF.

The chain uses TRBV18 and TRBJ2-7; lacking DNA, the TRBD1 call made by TCRdb goes unchecked. Germline CDR1 KGHSH, CDR2 LQKENI. The CDR3 extends over 18 amino acids. The CDR3 loop is CASSPVRQGAMATYEQYF.

The chain employs TRBV7-9 and TRBJ2-5; no DNA is available, so the TRBD1 call from TCRdb remains unchecked. Germline CDR1 is SEHNR and CDR2 is FQNEAQ (reference sequence). The CDR3 totals 14 residues. The CDR3 sequence is CASKLGGVQETQYF.

J is TRBJ1-1 and V is TRBV4-2. CDR1 is LGHNA, CDR2 YNFKEQ, per germline. The CDR3 has 16 amino acids. The CDR3 is CASSQDTWTANTEAFF.

The rearrangement joins TRBV7-9 to TRBJ1-1; the D call from TCRdb, TRBD1, cannot be confirmed without DNA. Per the germline V gene, CDR1 is SEHNR and CDR2 is FQNEAQ (reference sequence). The CDR3 totals 13 residues. The CDR3 region is CASSSDRGTEAFF.

This chain links TRBV11-3 with TRBJ2-3; TCRdb returns TRBD2, unconfirmable since there is no DNA. The CDR3 has 17 residues. Germline V gives CDR1 SGHNT, CDR2 YENEEA. CDR3 loop: CASSTNALAGSTDTQYF.

The chain links TRBV20-1 to TRBJ2-7; TCRdb lists TRBD1, though no DNA is available to test this call. Germline V gene lookup returns CDR1 DFQATT and CDR2 SNEGSKA (reference sequence). CDR3 length: 14 amino acids. CDR3 sequence reads: CSAYSGTNSYEQYF.

This rearrangement joins TRBV15 to TRBJ2-2; TCRdb designates TRBD2, a call that cannot be tested without DNA. Germline CDR1 LNHNV, CDR2 YYDKDF (reference sequence). The CDR3 is 14 amino acids. CDR3 residues: CATTRRDTGGELFF.

The chain joins TRBV27 to TRBJ2-1. CDR3 size: 15 residues. Germline V gene sequence: CDR1 MNHEY, CDR2 SMNVEV (reference sequence). This CDR3 reads CASTSRMGNYNEQFF.

The rearrangement links TRBV7-8 to TRBJ2-3; TCRdb's assignment of TRBD2 cannot be checked, as there is no DNA. CDR1 is SGHVS and CDR2 is FQNEAQ in the germline V gene. CDR3 length: 16 amino acids. This chain's CDR3 is CASSLEAGGVGDTQYF.

The chain is built from TRBV2 and TRBJ2-2; TCRdb's assignment of TRBD1 cannot be checked, as there is no DNA. Germline-derived CDR1 and CDR2 are SNHLY and FYNNEI. The CDR3 has 16 residues. The chain's CDR3 is CASSEGTGALTGELFF.

The chain is built from TRBV2 and TRBJ2-7; TCRdb calls TRBD2, which cannot be checked without DNA. This CDR3 comprises 15 residues. Germline values: CDR1 SNHLY, CDR2 FYNNEI. This CDR3 reads CASSERTSGDYEQYF.

V gene TRBV20-1 combines with J gene TRBJ2-3; the D call of TRBD2 rests on TCRdb alone, since no DNA is present to check it. Germline CDR1 DFQATT, CDR2 SNEGSKA (reference sequence). CDR3 size: 15 residues. Here the CDR3 reads CSAWLLAGDTDTQYF.

The J gene is TRBJ2-1, the V gene TRBV29-1; as DNA is missing, the TRBD2 call by TCRdb cannot be tested. The CDR3 has 12 residues. Germline V lookup: CDR1 SQVTM, CDR2 ANQGSEA. The CDR3 spells CSVEGLGGVSVF.

J is TRBJ2-7 and V is TRBV7-9; the D call of TRBD2 rests on TCRdb alone, since no DNA is present to check it. Germline values: CDR1 SEHNR, CDR2 FQNEAQ (reference sequence). The CDR3 has 14 amino acids. This CDR3 is CASSLSAGVNEQYF.

The V gene is TRBV29-1, the J gene TRBJ2-7; the TRBD1 assignment by TCRdb is unverifiable without DNA. The CDR3 runs 14 residues. The germline V gene has CDR1 SQVTM and CDR2 ANQGSEA. This CDR3 is CSADTRGYSYEQYF.